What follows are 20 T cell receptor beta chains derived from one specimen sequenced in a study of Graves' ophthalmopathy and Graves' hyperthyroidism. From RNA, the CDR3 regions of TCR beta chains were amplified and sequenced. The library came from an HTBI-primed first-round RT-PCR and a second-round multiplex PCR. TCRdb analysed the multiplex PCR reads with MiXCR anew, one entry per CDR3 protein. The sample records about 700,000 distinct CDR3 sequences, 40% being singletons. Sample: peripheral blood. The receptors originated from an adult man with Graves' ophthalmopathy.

The DNA of the CDR3 is TGTGCCAGCAGTAAAACAGGGGGCGGGTACGAGCAGTACTTC. Translating gives CASSKTGGGYEQYF. The J gene is TRBJ2-7, the V gene TRBV12-3 or TRBV12-4; TRBD1 matches at 9 bases. CDR3 length equals 14 residues. After removal of 5 bases from V and 4 bases from J, the junction contained 6 bases not matched to a gene.

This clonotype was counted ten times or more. For the CDR3, the DNA is TGTGCCAGCAGTTACGGGGCAGCCCAAGAGACCCAGTACTTC. Its protein is CASSYGAAQETQYF. The genes are TRBV6-5 and TRBJ2-5, with TRBD1 as a possible D gene (5 bases). V was cut by 2 bases and J by 1 base, with 8 bases left in between. CDR3 length equals 14 residues. CDR1 is MNHEY and CDR2 is SVGAGI in the germline V gene.

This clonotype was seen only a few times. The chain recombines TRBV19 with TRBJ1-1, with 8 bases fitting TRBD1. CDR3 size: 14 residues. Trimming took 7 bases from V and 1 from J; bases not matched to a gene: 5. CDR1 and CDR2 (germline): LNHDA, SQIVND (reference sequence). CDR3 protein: CASTMGQANTEAFF. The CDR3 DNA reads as TGTGCCAGTACCATGGGACAGGCGAACACTGAAGCTTTCTTT.

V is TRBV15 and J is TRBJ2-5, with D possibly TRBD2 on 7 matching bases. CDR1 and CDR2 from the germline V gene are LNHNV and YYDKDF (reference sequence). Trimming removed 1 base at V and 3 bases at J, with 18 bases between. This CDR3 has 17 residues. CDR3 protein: CATSRVGGPPGEETQYF. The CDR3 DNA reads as TGTGCCACCAGCAGAGTCGGGGGGCCCCCGGGAGAAGAGACCCAGTACTTC.

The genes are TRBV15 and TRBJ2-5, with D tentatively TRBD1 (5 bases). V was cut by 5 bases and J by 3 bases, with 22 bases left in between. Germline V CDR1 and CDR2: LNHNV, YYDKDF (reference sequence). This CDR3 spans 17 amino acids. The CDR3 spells CATSVESARVSEETQYF. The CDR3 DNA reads TGTGCCACCAGCGTTGAATCGGCCAGGGTATCGGAAGAGACCCAGTACTTC.

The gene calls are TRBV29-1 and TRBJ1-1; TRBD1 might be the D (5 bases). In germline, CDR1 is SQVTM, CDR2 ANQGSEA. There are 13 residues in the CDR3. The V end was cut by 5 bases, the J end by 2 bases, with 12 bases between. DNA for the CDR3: TGCAGCGTTAATCGTCAGGGTAACACTGAAGCTTTCTTT. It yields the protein CSVNRQGNTEAFF. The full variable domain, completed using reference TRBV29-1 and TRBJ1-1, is SAVISQKPSRDICQRGTSLTIQCQVDSQVTMMFWYRQQPGQSLTLIATANQGSEATYESGFVIDKFPISRPNLTFSTLTVSNMSPEDSSIYLCSVNRQGNTEAFFGQGTRLTVV.

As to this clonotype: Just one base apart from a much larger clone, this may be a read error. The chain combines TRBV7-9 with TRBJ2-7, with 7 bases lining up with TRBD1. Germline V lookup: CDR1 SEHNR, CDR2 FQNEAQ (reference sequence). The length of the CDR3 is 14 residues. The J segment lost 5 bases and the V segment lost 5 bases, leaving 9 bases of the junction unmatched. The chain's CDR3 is CASSAPGQTNEQYF. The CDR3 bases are TGTGCCAGCAGCGCACCGGGACAGACCAACGAGCAGTACTTC.

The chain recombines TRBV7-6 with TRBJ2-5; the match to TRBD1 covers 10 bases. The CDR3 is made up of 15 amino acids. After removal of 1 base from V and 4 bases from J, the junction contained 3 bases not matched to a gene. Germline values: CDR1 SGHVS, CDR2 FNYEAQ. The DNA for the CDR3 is TGTGCCAGCAGCTTAGGGGGGACAGGGGTAGAGACCCAGTACTTC. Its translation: CASSLGGTGVETQYF.

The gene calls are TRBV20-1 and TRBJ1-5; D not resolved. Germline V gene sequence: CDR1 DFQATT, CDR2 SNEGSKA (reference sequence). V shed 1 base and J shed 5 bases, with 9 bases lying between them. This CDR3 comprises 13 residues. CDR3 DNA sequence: TGCAGTGCTAGAGGACGGGAGCATCAGCCCCAGCATTTT. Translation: CSARGREHQPQHF.

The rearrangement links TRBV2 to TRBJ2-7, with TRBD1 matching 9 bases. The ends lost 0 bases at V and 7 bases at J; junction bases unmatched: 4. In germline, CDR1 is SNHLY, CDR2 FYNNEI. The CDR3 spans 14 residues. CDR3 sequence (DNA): TGTGCCAGCAGTGAAGCGGGACAGGGAAGGGAGCAGTACTTC. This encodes CASSEAGQGREQYF.

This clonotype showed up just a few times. The CDR3 is CASSVGPFPGQDNQPQHF. CDR3 nucleotide sequence: TGTGCCAGCAGCGTAGGTCCCTTCCCGGGACAAGACAATCAGCCCCAGCATTTT. The rearrangement joins TRBV9 to TRBJ1-5; D is perhaps TRBD1 (6 bases). CDR3 length: 18 amino acids. CDR1 and CDR2 from the germline V gene are SGDLS and YYNGEE. V was shortened by 0 bases and J by 3 bases, with 19 bases between the two germline ends. Combining the CDR3 with reference TRBV9 and TRBJ1-5 gives the whole variable domain DSGVTQTPKHLITATGQRVTLRCSPRSGDLSVYWYQQSLDQGLQFLIQYYNGEERAKGNILERFSAQQFPDLHSELNLSSLELGDSALYFCASSVGPFPGQDNQPQHFGDGTRLSIL.

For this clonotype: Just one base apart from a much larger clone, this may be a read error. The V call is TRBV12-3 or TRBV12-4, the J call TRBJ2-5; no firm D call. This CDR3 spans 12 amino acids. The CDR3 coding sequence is TGTGCCGGCAGTTTCTCAGCGGAGACCCAGTACTTC. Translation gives CAGSFSAETQYF.

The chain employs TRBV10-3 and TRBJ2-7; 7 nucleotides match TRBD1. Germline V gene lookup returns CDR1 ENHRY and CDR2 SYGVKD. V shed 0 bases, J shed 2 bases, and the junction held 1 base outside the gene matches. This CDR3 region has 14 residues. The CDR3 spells CAISESGTAYEQYF. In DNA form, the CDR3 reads TGTGCCATCAGTGAGTCCGGGACAGCCTACGAGCAGTACTTC.

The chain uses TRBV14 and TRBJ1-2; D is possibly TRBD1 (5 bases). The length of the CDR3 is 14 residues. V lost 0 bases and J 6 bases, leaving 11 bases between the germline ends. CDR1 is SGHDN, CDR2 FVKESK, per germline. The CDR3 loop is CASSQDTGVDGYTF. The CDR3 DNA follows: TGTGCCAGCAGCCAAGACACGGGGGTTGATGGCTACACCTTC. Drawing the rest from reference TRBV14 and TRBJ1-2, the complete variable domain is EAGVTQFPSHSVIEKGQTVTLRCDPISGHDNLYWYRRVMGKEIKFLLHFVKESKQDESGMPNNRFLAERTGGTYSTLKVQPAELEDSGVYFCASSQDTGVDGYTFGSGTRLTVV.

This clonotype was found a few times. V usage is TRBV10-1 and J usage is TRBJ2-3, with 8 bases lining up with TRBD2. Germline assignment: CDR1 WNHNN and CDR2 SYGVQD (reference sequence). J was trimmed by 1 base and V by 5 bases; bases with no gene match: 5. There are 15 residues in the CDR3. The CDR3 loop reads CASSTGGAGTDTQYF. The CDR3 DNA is TGCGCCAGCAGTACGGGGGGGGCCGGCACAGATACGCAGTATTTT.

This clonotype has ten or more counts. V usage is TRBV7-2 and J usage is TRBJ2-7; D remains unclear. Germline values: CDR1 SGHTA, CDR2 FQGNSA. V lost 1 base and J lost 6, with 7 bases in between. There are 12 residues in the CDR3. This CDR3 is CASSLGRGEQYF. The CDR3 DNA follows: TGTGCCAGCAGCTTAGGACGAGGCGAGCAGTACTTC.

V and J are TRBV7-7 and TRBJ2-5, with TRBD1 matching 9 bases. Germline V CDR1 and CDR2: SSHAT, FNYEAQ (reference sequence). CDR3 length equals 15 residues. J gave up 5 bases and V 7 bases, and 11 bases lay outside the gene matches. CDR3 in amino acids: CASTAGQGRGETQYF. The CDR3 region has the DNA TGTGCCAGCACCGCCGGACAGGGGCGGGGGGAGACCCAGTACTTC.

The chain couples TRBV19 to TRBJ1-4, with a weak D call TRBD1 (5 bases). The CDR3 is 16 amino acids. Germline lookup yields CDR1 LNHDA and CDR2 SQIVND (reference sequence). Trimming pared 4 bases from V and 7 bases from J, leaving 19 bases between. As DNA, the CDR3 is TGTGCCAGTAGTACGCAGACAGCCTACCTGGGTGAAAAACTGTTTTTT. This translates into CASSTQTAYLGEKLFF.

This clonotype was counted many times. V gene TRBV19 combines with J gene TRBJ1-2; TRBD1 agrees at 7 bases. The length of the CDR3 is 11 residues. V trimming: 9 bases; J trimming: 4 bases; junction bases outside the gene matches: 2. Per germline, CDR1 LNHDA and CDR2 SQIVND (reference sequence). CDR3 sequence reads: CASGTAYGYTF. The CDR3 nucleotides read TGTGCCAGCGGGACAGCCTATGGCTACACCTTC.

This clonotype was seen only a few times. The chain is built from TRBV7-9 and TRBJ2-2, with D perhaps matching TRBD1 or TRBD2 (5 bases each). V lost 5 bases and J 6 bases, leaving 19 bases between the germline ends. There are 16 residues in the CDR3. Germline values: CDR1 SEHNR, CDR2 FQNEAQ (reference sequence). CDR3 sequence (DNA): TGTGCCAGCAGCCTAGACCCTCCCGGGGCTTCCGGGGAGCTGTTTTTT. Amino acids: CASSLDPPGASGELFF.